This T cell receptor (beta chain) was documented in a study of shared clonotypes between healthy human individuals. Generated by immunoSEQ multiplex PCR, the TCRdb table keeps only in-frame clones and is missing some. The sample includes hundreds of thousands of clones, less than 80% of them seen just once. The sequence was obtained from a woman aged 25-40 years in good health. Material: memory CD4+ T cells sorted from blood. This sample's subset: CD45RA-negative fraction.

Here the CDR3 DNA reads TGTGCCAGCAGTTTTGCGGCTAGCGGTTTGATCTCCCCGAACACCGGGGAGCTGTTTTTT. Translation: CASSFAASGLISPNTGELFF. The rearrangement joins TRBV28 to TRBJ2-2, with TRBD2 matching over 7 bases. The V gene end was trimmed by 3 bases and the J gene end by 0 bases; junction bases not matched to a gene: 16. CDR1 and CDR2 (germline): MDHEN, SYDVKM. The CDR3 is 20 amino acids.